The sequence of this T cell receptor (beta chain) was determined in a study of T cell changes during pregnancy in multiple sclerosis. Profiled with immunoSEQ multiplex PCR; TCRdb holds only in-frame clones, not every one. The sample contains fewer than 60,000 clones, 85% to 95% of which appear only once. In this sample, this clone turned up once. The ends were cut back, 4 bases at V and 0 bases at J, with 13 bases in the middle. The CDR3 consists of 15 residues. From germline, CDR1 is SGDLS and CDR2 YYNGEE. This receptor was obtained from a female donor with multiple sclerosis, enrolled in a pregnancy study. Source: CD8+ T cells from peripheral blood mononuclear cells, taken in the first trimester of pregnancy. The V and J genes are TRBV9 and TRBJ1-1, with D possibly matching TRBD1 (6 bases). DNA of the CDR3: TGTGCCAGCAGCCCATGGAGGACAGTGAACACTGAAGCTTTCTTT. Protein sequence: CASSPWRTVNTEAFF.